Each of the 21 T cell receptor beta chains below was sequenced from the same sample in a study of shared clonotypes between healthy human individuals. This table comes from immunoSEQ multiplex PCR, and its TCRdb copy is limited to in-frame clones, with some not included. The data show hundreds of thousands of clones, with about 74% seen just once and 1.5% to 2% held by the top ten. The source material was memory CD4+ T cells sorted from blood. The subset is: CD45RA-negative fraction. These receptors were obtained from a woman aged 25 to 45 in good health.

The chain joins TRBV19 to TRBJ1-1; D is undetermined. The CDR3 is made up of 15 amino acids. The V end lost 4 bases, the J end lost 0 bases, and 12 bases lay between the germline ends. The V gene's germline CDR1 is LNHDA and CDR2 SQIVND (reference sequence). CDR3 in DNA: TGTGCCAGTAGTACGGCCAGCTCCATGAACACTGAAGCTTTCTTT. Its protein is CASSTASSMNTEAFF. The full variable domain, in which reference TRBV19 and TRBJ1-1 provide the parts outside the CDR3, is DGGITQSPKYLFRKEGQNVTLSCEQNLNHDAMYWYRQDPGQGLRLIYYSQIVNDFQKGDIAEGYSVSREKKESFPLTVTSAQKNPTAFYLCASSTASSMNTEAFFGQGTRLTVV.

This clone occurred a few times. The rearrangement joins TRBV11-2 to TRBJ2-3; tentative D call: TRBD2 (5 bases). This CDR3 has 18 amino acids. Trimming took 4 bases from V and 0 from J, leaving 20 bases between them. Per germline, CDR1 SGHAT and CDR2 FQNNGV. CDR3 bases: TGTGCCAGCAGCTCCTCCACCCGGCGGGTACCTAGCACAGATACGCAGTATTTT. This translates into CASSSSTRRVPSTDTQYF.

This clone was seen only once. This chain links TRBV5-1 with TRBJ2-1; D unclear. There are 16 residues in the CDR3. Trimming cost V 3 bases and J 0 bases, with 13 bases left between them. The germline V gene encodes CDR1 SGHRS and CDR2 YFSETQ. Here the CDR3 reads CASSSFLRSSYNEQFF. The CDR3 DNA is TGCGCCAGCAGCTCCTTTCTAAGGAGCTCCTACAATGAGCAGTTCTTC.

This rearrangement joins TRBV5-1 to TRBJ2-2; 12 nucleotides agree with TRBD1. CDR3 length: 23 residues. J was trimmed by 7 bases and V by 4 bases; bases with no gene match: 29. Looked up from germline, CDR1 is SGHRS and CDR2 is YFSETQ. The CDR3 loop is CASSRGQGAREASGTSGDGELFF. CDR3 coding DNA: TGCGCCAGCAGCCGGGGACAGGGGGCGCGGGAAGCTAGCGGGACCTCTGGGGACGGGGAGCTGTTTTTT. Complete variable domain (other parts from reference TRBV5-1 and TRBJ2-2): KAGVTQTPRYLIKTRGQQVTLSCSPISGHRSVSWYQQTPGQGLQFLFEYFSETQRNKGNFPGRFSGRQFSNSRSEMNVSTLELGDSALYLCASSRGQGAREASGTSGDGELFFGEGSRLTVL.

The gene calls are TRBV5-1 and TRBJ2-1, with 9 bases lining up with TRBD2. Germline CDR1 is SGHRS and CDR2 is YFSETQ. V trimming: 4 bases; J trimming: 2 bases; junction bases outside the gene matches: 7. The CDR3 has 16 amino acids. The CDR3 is CASSDRTSAPYNEQFF. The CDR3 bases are TGCGCCAGCAGCGACCGGACTAGCGCCCCCTACAATGAGCAGTTCTTC.

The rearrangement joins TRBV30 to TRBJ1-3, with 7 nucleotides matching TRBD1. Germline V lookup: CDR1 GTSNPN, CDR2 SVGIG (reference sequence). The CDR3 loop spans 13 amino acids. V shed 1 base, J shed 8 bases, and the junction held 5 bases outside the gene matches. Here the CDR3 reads CAWSGYRGHTIYF. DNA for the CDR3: TGTGCCTGGAGTGGCTACAGGGGACACACCATATATTTT.

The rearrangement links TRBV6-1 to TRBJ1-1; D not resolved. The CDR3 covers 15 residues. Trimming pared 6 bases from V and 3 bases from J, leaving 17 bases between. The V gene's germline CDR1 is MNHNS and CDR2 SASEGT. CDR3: CASRGATFVDTEAFF. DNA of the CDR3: TGTGCCAGCAGGGGAGCAACGTTCGTCGACACTGAAGCTTTCTTT.

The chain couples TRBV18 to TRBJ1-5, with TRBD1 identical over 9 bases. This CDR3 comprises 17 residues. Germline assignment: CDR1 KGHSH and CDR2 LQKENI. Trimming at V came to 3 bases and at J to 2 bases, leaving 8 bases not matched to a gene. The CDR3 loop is CASSPGHRDRGNQPQHF. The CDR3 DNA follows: TGTGCCAGCTCACCGGGGCACAGGGACAGGGGCAATCAGCCCCAGCATTTT.

The CDR3 is CASSSNEGGQPQHF. The CDR3 DNA reads as TGTGCCAGCAGCTCCAACGAAGGGGGTCAGCCCCAGCATTTT. The V and J genes are TRBV6-6 and TRBJ1-5, with a weak D call TRBD1 (6 bases). Trimming cost V 6 bases and J 6 bases, with 15 bases left between them. Germline lookup yields CDR1 MNHNY and CDR2 SVGAGI (reference sequence). This CDR3 has 14 residues.

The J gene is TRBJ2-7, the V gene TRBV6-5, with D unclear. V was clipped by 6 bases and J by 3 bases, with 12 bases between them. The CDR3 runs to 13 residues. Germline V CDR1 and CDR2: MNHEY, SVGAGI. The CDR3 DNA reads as TGTGCCAGCAGCCGGCAGCTCCACTACGAGCAGTACTTC. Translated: CASSRQLHYEQYF.

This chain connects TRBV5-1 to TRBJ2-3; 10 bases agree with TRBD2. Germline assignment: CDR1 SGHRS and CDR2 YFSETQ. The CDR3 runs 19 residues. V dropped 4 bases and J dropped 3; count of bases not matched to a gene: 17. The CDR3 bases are TGCGCCAGCAGCATCTCACGGACTAGCGGAGGACCCCGGACAGATACGCAGTATTTT. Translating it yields CASSISRTSGGPRTDTQYF.

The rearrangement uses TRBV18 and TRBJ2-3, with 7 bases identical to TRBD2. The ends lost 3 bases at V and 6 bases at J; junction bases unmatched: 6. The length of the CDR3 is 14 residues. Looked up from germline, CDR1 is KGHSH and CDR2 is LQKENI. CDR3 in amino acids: CASSPQRDTDTQYF. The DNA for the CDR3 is TGTGCCAGCTCACCCCAGCGGGATACGGATACGCAGTATTTT.

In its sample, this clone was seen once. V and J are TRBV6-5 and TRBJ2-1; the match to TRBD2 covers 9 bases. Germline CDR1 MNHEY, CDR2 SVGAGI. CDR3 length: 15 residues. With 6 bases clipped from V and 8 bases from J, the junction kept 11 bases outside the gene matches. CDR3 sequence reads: CASRLVAGGRHEQFF. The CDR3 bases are TGTGCCAGCAGGCTTGTTGCGGGAGGGCGTCATGAGCAGTTCTTC.

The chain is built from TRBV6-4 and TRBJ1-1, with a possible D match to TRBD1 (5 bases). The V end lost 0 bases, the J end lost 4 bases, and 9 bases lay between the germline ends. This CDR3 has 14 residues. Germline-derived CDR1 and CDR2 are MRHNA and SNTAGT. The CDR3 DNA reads TGTGCCAGCAGTGACTCGACAGTCCCCACTGAAGCTTTCTTT. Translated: CASSDSTVPTEAFF.

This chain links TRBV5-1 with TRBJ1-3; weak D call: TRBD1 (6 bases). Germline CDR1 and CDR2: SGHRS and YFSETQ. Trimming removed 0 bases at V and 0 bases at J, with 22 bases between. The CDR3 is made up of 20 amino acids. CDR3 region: CASSLERGVRGDASGNTIYF. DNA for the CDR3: TGCGCCAGCAGCTTGGAGAGAGGGGTCAGGGGCGACGCCTCTGGAAACACCATATATTTT.

CDR3 loop: CASSPRTSGRINEQFF. DNA of the CDR3: TGTGCCAGCAGTCCGCGGACTAGCGGGAGGATAAATGAGCAGTTCTTC. This sequence joins TRBV27 and TRBJ2-1; 14 bases map to TRBD2. Unmatched junction bases numbered 7, after V lost 5 bases and J lost 7 bases. Germline values: CDR1 MNHEY, CDR2 SMNVEV (reference sequence). This CDR3 has 16 amino acids.

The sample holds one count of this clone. The CDR3 nucleotides read TGTGCCAGCTCACCAGGGAGATCCAATCAGCCCCAGCATTTT. The encoded protein is CASSPGRSNQPQHF. This sequence joins TRBV18 and TRBJ1-5; D gene uncertain. Looked up from germline, CDR1 is KGHSH and CDR2 is LQKENI. Trimming pared 2 bases from V and 3 bases from J, leaving 8 bases between. The CDR3 consists of 14 residues.

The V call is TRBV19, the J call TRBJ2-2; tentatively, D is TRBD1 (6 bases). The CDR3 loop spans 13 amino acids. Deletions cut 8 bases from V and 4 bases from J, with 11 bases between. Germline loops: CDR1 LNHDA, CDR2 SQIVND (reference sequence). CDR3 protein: CASAGQLTGELFF. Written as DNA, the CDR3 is TGTGCCAGTGCTGGACAGCTCACCGGGGAGCTGTTTTTT.

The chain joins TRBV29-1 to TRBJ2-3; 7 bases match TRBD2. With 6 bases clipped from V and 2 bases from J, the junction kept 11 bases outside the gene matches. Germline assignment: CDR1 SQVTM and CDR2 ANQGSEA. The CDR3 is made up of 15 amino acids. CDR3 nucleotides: TGCAGCGTCAACGGACTAGAAGGCGACACAGATACGCAGTATTTT. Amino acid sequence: CSVNGLEGDTDTQYF.

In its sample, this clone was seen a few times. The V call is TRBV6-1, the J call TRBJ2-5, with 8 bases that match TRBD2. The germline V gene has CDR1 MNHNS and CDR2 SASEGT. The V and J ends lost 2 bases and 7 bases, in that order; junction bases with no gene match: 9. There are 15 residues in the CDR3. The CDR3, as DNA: TGTGCCAGCAGTGAACAGGGCGGGAGGTCAGGGACCCAGTACTTC. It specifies CASSEQGGRSGTQYF.

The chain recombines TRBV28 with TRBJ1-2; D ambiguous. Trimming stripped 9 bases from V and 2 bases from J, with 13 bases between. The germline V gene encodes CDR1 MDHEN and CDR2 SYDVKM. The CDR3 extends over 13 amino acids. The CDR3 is CASKIGLNYGYTF. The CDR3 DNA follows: TGTGCCAGTAAAATCGGGTTAAACTATGGCTACACCTTC.